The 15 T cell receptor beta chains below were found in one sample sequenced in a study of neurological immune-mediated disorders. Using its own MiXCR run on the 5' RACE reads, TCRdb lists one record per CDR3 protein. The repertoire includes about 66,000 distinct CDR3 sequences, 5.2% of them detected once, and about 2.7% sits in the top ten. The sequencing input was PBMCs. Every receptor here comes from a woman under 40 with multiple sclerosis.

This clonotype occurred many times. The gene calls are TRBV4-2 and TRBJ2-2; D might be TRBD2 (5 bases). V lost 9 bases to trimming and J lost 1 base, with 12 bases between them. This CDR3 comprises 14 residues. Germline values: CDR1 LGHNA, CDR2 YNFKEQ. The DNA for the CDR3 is TGTGCCAGTTTACGAGCGGTGAACACCGGGGAGCTGTTTTTT. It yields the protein CASLRAVNTGELFF.

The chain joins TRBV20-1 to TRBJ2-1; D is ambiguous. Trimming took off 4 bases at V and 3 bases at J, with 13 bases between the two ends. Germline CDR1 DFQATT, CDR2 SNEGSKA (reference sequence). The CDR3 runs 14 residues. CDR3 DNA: TGCAGTGCTAATCTACCAAATTTCTACAATGAGCAGTTCTTC. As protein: CSANLPNFYNEQFF.

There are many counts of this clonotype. In DNA, the CDR3 is TGTGCCACCAGCAGGACAGGGGGCAGGGATCAGCCCCAGCATTTT. It codes for CATSRTGGRDQPQHF. This rearrangement joins TRBV15 to TRBJ1-5; 10 bases align to TRBD1. J gave up 5 bases and V 3 bases, and 4 bases lay outside the gene matches. The CDR3 totals 15 residues. Germline CDR1 LNHNV, CDR2 YYDKDF (reference sequence).

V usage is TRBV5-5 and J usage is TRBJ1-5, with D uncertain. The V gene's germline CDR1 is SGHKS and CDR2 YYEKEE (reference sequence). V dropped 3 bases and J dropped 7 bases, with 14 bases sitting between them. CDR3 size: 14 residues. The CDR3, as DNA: TGTGCCAGCAGCTCCGCGGGAAGGAACCAGCCCCAGCATTTT. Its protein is CASSSAGRNQPQHF.

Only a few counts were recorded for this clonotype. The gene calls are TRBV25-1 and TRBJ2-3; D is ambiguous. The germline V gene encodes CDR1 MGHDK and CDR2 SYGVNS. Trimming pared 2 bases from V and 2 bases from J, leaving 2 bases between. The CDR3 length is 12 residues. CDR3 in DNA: TGTGCCAGCAGTGAAATCACAGATACGCAGTATTTT. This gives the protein CASSEITDTQYF.

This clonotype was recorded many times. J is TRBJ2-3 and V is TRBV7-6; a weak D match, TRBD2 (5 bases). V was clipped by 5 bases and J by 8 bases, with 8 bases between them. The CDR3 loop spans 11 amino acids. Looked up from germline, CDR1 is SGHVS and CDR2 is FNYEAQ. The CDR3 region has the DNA TGTGCCAGCAGCCTCGGGGTTACGCAGTATTTT. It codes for CASSLGVTQYF.

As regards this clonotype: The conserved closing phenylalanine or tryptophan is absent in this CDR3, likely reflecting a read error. The CDR3 here is CASSQGPRETQYN. The CDR3, as DNA: TGTGCCAGCAGCCAGGGTCCCAGGGAGACCCAGTACAAC. The chain uses TRBV14 and TRBJ2-5; no clear D gene. Germline values: CDR1 SGHDN, CDR2 FVKESK. CDR3 length: 13 amino acids. Trimming took off 3 bases at V and 5 bases at J, with 10 bases between the two ends.

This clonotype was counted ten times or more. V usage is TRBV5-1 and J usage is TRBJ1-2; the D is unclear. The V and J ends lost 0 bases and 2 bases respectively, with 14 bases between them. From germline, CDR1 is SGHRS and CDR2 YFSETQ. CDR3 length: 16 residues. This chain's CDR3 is CASSLAGGRGNYGYTF. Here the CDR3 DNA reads TGCGCCAGCAGCTTGGCTGGCGGGCGAGGAAACTATGGCTACACCTTC.

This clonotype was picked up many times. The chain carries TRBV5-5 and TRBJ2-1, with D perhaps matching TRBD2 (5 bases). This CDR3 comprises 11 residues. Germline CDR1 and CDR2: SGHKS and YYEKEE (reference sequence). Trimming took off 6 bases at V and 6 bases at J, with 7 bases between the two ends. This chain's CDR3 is CASTRVNEQFF. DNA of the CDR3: TGTGCCAGCACGAGGGTCAATGAGCAGTTCTTC. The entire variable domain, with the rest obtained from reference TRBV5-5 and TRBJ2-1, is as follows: DAGVTQSPTHLIKTRGQQVTLRCSPISGHKSVSWYQQVLGQGPQFIFQYYEKEERGRGNFPDRFSARQFPNYSSELNVNALLLGDSALYLCASTRVNEQFFGPGTRLTVL.

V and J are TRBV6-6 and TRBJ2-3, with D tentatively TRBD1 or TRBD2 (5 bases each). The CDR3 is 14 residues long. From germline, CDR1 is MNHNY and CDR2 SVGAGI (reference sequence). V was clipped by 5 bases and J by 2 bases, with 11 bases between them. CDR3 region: CASSHRGLTDTQYF. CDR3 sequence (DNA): TGTGCCAGCAGTCACCGGGGCCTCACAGATACGCAGTATTTT.

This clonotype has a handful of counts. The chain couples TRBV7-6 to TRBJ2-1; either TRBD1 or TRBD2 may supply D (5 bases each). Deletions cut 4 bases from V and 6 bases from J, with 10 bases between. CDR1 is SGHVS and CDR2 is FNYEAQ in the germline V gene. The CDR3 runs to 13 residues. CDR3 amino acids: CASSSGTSNEQFF. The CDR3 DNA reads TGTGCCAGCAGCTCCGGGACGTCCAATGAGCAGTTCTTC.

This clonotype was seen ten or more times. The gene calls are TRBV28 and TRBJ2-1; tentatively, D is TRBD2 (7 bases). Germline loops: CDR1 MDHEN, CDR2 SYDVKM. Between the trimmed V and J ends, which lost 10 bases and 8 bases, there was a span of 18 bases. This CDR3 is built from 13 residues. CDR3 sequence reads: CATKGGVRYEQFF. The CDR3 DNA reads TGTGCCACCAAAGGGGGGGTCCGCTATGAGCAGTTCTTC.

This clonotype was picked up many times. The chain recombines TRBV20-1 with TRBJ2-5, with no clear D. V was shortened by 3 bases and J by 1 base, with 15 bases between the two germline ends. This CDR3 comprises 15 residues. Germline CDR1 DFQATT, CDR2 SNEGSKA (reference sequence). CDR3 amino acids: CSARGLWPVQETQYF. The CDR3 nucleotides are TGCAGTGCTAGGGGCCTCTGGCCGGTCCAAGAGACCCAGTACTTC.

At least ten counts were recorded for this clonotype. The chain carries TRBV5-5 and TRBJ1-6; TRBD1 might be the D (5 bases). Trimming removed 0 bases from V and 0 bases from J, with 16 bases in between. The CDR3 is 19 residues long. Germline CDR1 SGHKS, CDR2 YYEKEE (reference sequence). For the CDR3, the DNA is TGTGCCAGCAGCTTGGATTGGACACTTCTTAGCTCCTATAATTCACCCCTCCACTTT. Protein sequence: CASSLDWTLLSSYNSPLHF. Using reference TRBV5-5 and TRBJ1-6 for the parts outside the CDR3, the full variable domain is DAGVTQSPTHLIKTRGQQVTLRCSPISGHKSVSWYQQVLGQGPQFIFQYYEKEERGRGNFPDRFSARQFPNYSSELNVNALLLGDSALYLCASSLDWTLLSSYNSPLHFGNGTRLTVT.

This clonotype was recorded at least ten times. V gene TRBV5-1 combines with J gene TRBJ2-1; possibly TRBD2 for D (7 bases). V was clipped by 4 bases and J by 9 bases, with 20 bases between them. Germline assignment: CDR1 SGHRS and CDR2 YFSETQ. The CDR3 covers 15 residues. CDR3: CASSPVRGGAFEQFF. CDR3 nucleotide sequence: TGCGCCAGCAGCCCCGTGAGGGGGGGGGCCTTTGAGCAGTTCTTC. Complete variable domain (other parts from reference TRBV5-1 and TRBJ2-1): KAGVTQTPRYLIKTRGQQVTLSCSPISGHRSVSWYQQTPGQGLQFLFEYFSETQRNKGNFPGRFSGRQFSNSRSEMNVSTLELGDSALYLCASSPVRGGAFEQFFGPGTRLTVL.